This TCR beta chain was retrieved from a study of cytomegalovirus exposure and HLA in healthy donors. On this clone itself: Antigen unknown. It is likely a read error, because the conserved phenylalanine at the end of the CDR3 is missing.

The CDR3 loop spans 13 amino acids. V lost 4 bases to trimming and J lost 4 bases, with 11 bases between them. CDR1 and CDR2 (germline): LGHNA, YNFKEQ. General study findings and limits: Per a later analysis, HLA-associated TCR beta chains showed more clonal expansion than other, equally common TCR beta chains. Presence/absence analyses supposed approximately even sequencing depth among donors. The availability of immune exposure information extended only to CMV serostatus. In a later analysis, parvovirus B19, influenza, CMV and Epstein-Barr virus appeared linked to several top co-occurrence clusters.

The study ran its PCR with 60 Vbeta and 13 Jbeta primers. Method: immunoSEQ multiplex PCR; TCRdb's copy keeps in-frame clones and lacks some. Among around 64,000 clones, 70% to 90% were seen once, and the ten largest hold just under 2%. The sequenced material came from PBMCs. This chain joins TRBV4-2 and TRBJ2-7; a weak D match, TRBD1 (6 bases). This receptor was identified in a woman aged 30 to 39 in good health and CMV-seronegative. The CDR3 spells CASSPDGTYEQYL. For the CDR3, the DNA is TGTGCCAGCAGCCCAGACGGGACATACGAGCAGTACCTC.